Ten or more counts support the clone carrying this T cell receptor beta chain. Antigen specificity is unknown. This sample is drawn from a study of T-cell reconstitution after alpha-beta-depleted transplantation in children. Whole-study results and caveats: Where some patients showed high TCRbeta diversity at day 60, it came from recipient T cells and thymic progenitors that had survived. Once a year had passed after transplant, T-cell counts and diversity came mostly from newly produced T cells. It was reported that alpha-beta T cells came from several hundred expanded graft clones (about two months after transplant).

Unique molecular identifiers were incorporated into the prepared TCRbeta library. From the PCR reads, TCRdb called clonotypes with MiXCR, one entry per CDR3 protein. Of around 450,000 distinct CDR3 sequences in the sample, about 10% were seen once. The V and J ends lost 1 base and 5 bases respectively, with 16 bases between them. This CDR3 has 16 amino acids. CDR1 and CDR2 (germline): LGHNA, YSLEER. The chain carries TRBV4-3 and TRBJ2-3, with TRBD2 as a possible D gene (6 bases). The sequence was collected from a child aged 2 to 15 with inherited bone marrow failure, due to receive a stem cell transplant. The starting material was PBMCs, obtained before TCRalphabeta/CD19-depleted stem cell transplant. The CDR3 DNA sequence: TGCGCCAGCAGCCAAGGATTCCTACCCGGGGGAGATACGCAGTATTTT. Protein product: CASSQGFLPGGDTQYF.